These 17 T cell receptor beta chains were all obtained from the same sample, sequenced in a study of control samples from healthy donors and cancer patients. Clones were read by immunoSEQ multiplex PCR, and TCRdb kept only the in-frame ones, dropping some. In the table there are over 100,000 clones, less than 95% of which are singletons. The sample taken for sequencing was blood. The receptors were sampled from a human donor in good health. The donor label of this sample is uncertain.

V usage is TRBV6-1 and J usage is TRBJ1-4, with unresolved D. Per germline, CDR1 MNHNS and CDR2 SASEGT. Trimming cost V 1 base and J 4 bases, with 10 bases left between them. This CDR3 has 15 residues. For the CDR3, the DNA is TGTGCCAGCAGTGAAGGAAGGCAGCGTAATGAAAAACTGTTTTTT. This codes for CASSEGRQRNEKLFF.

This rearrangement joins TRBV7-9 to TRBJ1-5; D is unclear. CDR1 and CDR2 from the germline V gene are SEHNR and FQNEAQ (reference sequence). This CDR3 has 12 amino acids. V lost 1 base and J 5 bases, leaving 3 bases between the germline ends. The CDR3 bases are TGTGCCAGCAGCTTAGGAGATCAGCCCCAGCATTTT. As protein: CASSLGDQPQHF.

This chain's CDR3 is CASKRQRNTGELFF. The CDR3 bases are TGTGCCAGCAAGAGACAGCGGAACACCGGGGAGCTGTTTTTT. V gene TRBV9 combines with J gene TRBJ2-2, with D maybe TRBD1 (5 bases). The V gene lost 6 bases and the J gene lost 1 base, with 10 bases spanning the gap. Germline V gene lookup returns CDR1 SGDLS and CDR2 YYNGEE. The CDR3 is 14 amino acids.

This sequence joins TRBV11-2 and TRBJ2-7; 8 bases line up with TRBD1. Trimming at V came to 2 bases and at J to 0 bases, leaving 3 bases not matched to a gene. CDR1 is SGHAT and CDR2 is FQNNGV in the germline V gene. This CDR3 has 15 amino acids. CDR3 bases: TGTGCCAGCAGCTTAAAAACAGGGGGCTCCTACGAGCAGTACTTC. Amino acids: CASSLKTGGSYEQYF.

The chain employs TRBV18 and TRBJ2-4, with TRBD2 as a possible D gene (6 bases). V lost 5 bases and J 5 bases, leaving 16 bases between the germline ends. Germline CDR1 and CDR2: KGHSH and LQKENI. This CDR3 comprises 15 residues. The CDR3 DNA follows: TGTGCCAGCTCATACGGCGGGACCGGGGAAAACATTCAGTACTTC. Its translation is CASSYGGTGENIQYF.

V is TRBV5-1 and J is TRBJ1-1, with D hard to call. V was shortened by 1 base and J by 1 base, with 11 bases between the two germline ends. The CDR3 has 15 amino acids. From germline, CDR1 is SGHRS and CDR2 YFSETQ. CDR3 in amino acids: CASSLSFSTNTEAFF. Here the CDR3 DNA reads TGCGCCAGCAGCTTGTCTTTCAGTACGAACACTGAAGCTTTCTTT.

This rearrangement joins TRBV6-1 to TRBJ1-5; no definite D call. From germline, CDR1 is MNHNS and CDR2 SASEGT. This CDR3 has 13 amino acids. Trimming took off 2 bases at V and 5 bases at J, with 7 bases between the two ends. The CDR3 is CASSEFLDQPQHF. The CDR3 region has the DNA TGTGCCAGCAGTGAATTTTTGGATCAGCCCCAGCATTTT.

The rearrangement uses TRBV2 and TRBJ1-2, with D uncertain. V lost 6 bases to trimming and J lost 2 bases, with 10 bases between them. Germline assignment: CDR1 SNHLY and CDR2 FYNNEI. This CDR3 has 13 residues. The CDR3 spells CASRPEGNYGYTF. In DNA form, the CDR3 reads TGTGCCAGCAGACCCGAAGGGAACTATGGCTACACCTTC. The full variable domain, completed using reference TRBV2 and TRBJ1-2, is EPEVTQTPSHQVTQMGQEVILRCVPISNHLYFYWYRQILGQKVEFLVSFYNNEISEKSEIFDDQFSVERPDGSNFTLKIRSTKLEDSAMYFCASRPEGNYGYTFGSGTRLTVV.

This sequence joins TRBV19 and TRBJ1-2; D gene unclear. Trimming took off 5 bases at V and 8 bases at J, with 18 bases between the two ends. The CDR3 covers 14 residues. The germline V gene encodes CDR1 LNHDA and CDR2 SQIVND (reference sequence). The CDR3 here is CASSEVARTYGYTF. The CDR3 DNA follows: TGTGCCAGTAGTGAGGTGGCTCGTACGTACGGCTACACCTTC.

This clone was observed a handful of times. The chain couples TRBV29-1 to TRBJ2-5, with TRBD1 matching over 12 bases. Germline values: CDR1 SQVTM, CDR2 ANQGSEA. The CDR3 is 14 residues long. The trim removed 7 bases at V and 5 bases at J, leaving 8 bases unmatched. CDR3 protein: CSARDRGRWETQYF. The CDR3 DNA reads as TGCAGCGCCCGGGACAGGGGGCGTTGGGAGACCCAGTACTTC.

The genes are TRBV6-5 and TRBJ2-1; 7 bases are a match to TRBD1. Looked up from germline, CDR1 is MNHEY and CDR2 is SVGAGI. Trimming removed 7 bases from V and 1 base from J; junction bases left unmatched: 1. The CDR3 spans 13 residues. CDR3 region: CASTRGSYNEQFF. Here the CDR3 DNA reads TGTGCCAGCACCAGGGGGTCCTACAATGAGCAGTTCTTC.

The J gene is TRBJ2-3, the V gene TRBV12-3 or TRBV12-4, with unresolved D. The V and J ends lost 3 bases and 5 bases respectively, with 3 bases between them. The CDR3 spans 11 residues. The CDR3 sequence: CASSFGDTQYF. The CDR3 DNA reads TGTGCCAGCAGTTTCGGAGATACGCAGTATTTT.

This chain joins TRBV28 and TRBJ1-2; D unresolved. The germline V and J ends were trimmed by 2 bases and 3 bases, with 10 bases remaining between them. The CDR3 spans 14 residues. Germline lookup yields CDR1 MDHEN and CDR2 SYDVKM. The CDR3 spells CASSLIPGDYGYTF. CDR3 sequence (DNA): TGTGCCAGCAGTTTAATCCCCGGCGACTATGGCTACACCTTC.

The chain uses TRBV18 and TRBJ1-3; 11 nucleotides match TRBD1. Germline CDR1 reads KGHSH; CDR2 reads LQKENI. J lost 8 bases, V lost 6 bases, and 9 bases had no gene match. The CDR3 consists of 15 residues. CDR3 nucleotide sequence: TGTGCCAGCTCTCCCGGACAGGGGGCTCGGGACACCATATATTTT. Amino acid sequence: CASSPGQGARDTIYF. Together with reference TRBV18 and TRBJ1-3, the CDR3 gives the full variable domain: NAGVMQNPRHLVRRRGQEARLRCSPMKGHSHVYWYRQLPEEGLKFMVYLQKENIIDESGMPKERFSAEFPKEGPSILRIQQVVRGDSAAYFCASSPGQGARDTIYFGEGSWLTVV.

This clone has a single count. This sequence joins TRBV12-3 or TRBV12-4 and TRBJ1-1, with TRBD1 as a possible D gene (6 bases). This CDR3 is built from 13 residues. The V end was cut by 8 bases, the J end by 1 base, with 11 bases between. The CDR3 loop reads CASSGGRNTEAFF. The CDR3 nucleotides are TGTGCCAGCTCGGGGGGGCGGAACACTGAAGCTTTCTTT.

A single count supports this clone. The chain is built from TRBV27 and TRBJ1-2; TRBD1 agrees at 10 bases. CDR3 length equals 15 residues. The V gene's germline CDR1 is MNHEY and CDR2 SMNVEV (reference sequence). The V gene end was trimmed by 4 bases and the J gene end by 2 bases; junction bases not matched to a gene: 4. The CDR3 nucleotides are TGTGCCAGCAGTTGGGGGGGACAGGGGAACTATGGCTACACCTTC. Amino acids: CASSWGGQGNYGYTF.

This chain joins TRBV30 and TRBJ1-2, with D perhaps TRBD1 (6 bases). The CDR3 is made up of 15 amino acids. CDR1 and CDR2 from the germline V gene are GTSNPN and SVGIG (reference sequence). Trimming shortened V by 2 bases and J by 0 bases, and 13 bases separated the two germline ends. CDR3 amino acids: CAWSSPGAANYGYTF. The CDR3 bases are TGTGCCTGGAGTTCACCGGGGGCCGCTAACTATGGCTACACCTTC.